This T cell receptor (beta chain) was found in a study of shared clonotypes between healthy human individuals. Study-wide results and caveats: In contrast to clonotypes shared by all four donors, non-shared clonotypes had lower generation probabilities. Generally, naive subsets came out with larger estimated richness than memory subsets.

Replicate PCRs for sorted subsets used around 200 ng DNA; this equaled around 28,000 T cell genomes. Sequencing was performed with immunoSEQ multiplex PCR; in TCRdb, only in-frame clones are kept and a portion is missing. The data contain 1,500,000 or so clones, around 97% of them singletons. With respect to this clone: Its antigen is currently unknown.

Among the donors, all were Caucasian adults who lived in Nashville, Tennessee. The CDR3 totals 15 residues. From germline, CDR1 is WSHSY and CDR2 SAAADI. Trimming at V came to 6 bases and at J to 4 bases, leaving 7 bases not matched to a gene. Sequencing was done on a sample of naive CD4+ T cells sorted from blood. Documented subset: CD45RA+ positively selected. The rearrangement uses TRBV10-2 and TRBJ2-2; 8 positions agree with TRBD1. The receptor comes from a man aged 30 to 45 in good health. The CDR3 coding sequence is TGCGCCAGCAGCCTGACAGGGGTAGGCACCGGGGAGCTGTTTTTT. Protein: CASSLTGVGTGELFF.